This section outlines one TCR beta chain sequence together with its context. Its antigen is undetermined. Profiled with immunoSEQ multiplex PCR; TCRdb holds only in-frame clones, not every one. The sample lists roughly 2.5 million clones, approximately 90% occurring once. This entry is derived from a study of shared clonotypes between healthy human individuals. Study context: Donors had three CD4 naive, three CD4 memory, two CD8 naive and one CD8 memory plate apiece. General study findings and limits: Estimated clonotype richness was generally higher in naive than memory subsets. The low donor count limited represented genetic and exposure-history diversity.

V lost 5 bases and J lost 4, with 6 bases in between. Germline V lookup: CDR1 SEHNR, CDR2 FQNEAQ (reference sequence). The CDR3 contains 12 residues. The donors were all Caucasian adults (living in Nashville, Tennessee). The chain links TRBV7-9 to TRBJ1-5; the D is unclear. The sample comprised naive CD4+ T cells sorted from blood. Stated subset: CD45RA+ positively selected. This receptor was obtained from a man younger than 35 in good health. CDR3 protein: CASSPPNQPQHF. The CDR3 nucleotides are TGTGCCAGCAGCCCTCCGAATCAGCCCCAGCATTTT.